Shown below are 19 T cell receptor beta chains from a single sample sequenced in a study of blood T cell repertoires in COVID-19. Generated by immunoSEQ multiplex PCR, the TCRdb table keeps only in-frame clones and is missing some. This table has about 98,000 clones, roughly 80% appearing once. Input material: peripheral blood. These receptors were taken from a woman aged 80 or older with acute or convalescent COVID-19.

The chain recombines TRBV5-4 with TRBJ1-1; 7 bases match TRBD1. Trimming took 6 bases from V and 0 from J; bases not matched to a gene: 8. This CDR3 is built from 15 residues. Germline V CDR1 and CDR2: SGHNT, YYREEE (reference sequence). CDR3 nucleotides: TGTGCCAGCAACCGGGAGGGGGCATTGAACACTGAAGCTTTCTTT. Residues: CASNREGALNTEAFF.

This clone was counted a few times. J is TRBJ1-1 and V is TRBV7-2, with D possibly TRBD1 on 6 matching bases. The V gene's germline CDR1 is SGHTA and CDR2 FQGNSA. The V end was cut by 4 bases, the J end by 10 bases, with 16 bases between. CDR3 size: 13 residues. Here the CDR3 reads CASSSITGTRAFF. In nucleotides, the CDR3 is TGTGCCAGCAGCTCGATAACCGGGACAAGAGCTTTCTTT.

The CDR3 bases are TGTGCCACCAGTGCCCCGGGGGAGACTGAAGCTTTCTTT. Its translation is CATSAPGETEAFF. V usage is TRBV24-1 and J usage is TRBJ1-1; a weak D match, TRBD1 (5 bases). Per the germline V gene, CDR1 is KGHDR and CDR2 is SFDVKD. V was trimmed by 5 bases and J by 5 bases, leaving 11 bases between them. CDR3 length: 13 amino acids.

V is TRBV7-9 and J is TRBJ1-4; TRBD1 aligns across 7 bases. Germline V gene sequence: CDR1 SEHNR, CDR2 FQNEAQ (reference sequence). The CDR3 is made up of 15 amino acids. The V and J ends lost 4 bases and 5 bases, in that order; junction bases with no gene match: 7. DNA of the CDR3: TGTGCCAGCAGCTCCCCGGACAGGACGAATGAAAAACTGTTTTTT. This encodes CASSSPDRTNEKLFF.

CDR3 nucleotides: TGTGCCACCAGTGACTCTGATAGTTACGAGCAGTACTTC. Its translation is CATSDSDSYEQYF. The chain links TRBV24-1 to TRBJ2-7; unclear D gene. Trimming took 4 bases from V and 4 from J, leaving 10 bases between them. This CDR3 region has 13 residues. Germline V lookup: CDR1 KGHDR, CDR2 SFDVKD.

In nucleotides, the CDR3 is TGTGCCAGCAGCTTGCGGGGTGCGAACACCGGGGAGCTGTTTTTT. Translation gives CASSLRGANTGELFF. The V gene is TRBV5-8, the J gene TRBJ2-2; D is possibly TRBD2 (5 bases). CDR3 length: 15 amino acids. CDR1 and CDR2 (germline): SGHTS, YDEGEE. The V gene lost 1 base and the J gene lost 0 bases, with 7 bases spanning the gap.

J is TRBJ2-3 and V is TRBV5-1, with D tentatively TRBD2 (6 bases). Germline V CDR1 and CDR2: SGHRS, YFSETQ. This CDR3 comprises 16 residues. V was cut by 4 bases and J by 6 bases, with 21 bases left in between. CDR3 region: CASSPEAGQGVDTQYF. As DNA, the CDR3 is TGCGCCAGCAGCCCCGAGGCGGGGCAGGGCGTGGATACGCAGTATTTT.

The chain joins TRBV7-9 to TRBJ2-3; TRBD2 matches at 8 bases. CDR1 and CDR2 (germline): SEHNR, FQNEAQ (reference sequence). This CDR3 has 16 amino acids. After removal of 0 bases from V and 4 bases from J, the junction contained 6 bases not matched to a gene. The CDR3 DNA follows: TGTGCCAGCAGCTTAGCCCGGACTAGCTCGGCAGATACGCAGTATTTT. Protein sequence: CASSLARTSSADTQYF.

V usage is TRBV7-2 and J usage is TRBJ2-7, with TRBD1 matching over 7 bases. This CDR3 comprises 15 residues. Trimming removed 4 bases from V and 3 bases from J; junction bases left unmatched: 9. The germline V gene has CDR1 SGHTA and CDR2 FQGNSA. The CDR3 is CASSSRQGSGYEQYV. The CDR3, as DNA: TGTGCCAGCAGCTCCCGACAGGGATCCGGCTACGAGCAGTACGTC.

This chain uses TRBV28 with TRBJ2-7, with 7 bases identical to TRBD1. The CDR3 is made up of 15 amino acids. The V and J ends lost 5 bases and 0 bases, in that order; junction bases with no gene match: 7. Germline V CDR1 and CDR2: MDHEN, SYDVKM. Here the CDR3 DNA reads TGTGCCAGCAGTCCACCCAGGGGGAGCTCCTACGAGCAGTACTTC. It translates to CASSPPRGSSYEQYF.

J is TRBJ2-2 and V is TRBV18; D is unclear. V lost 0 bases and J 0 bases, leaving 5 bases between the germline ends. This CDR3 is built from 15 residues. Germline assignment: CDR1 KGHSH and CDR2 LQKENI. CDR3 in amino acids: CASSPPRANTGELFF. The CDR3 nucleotides are TGTGCCAGCTCACCACCTCGGGCGAACACCGGGGAGCTGTTTTTT.

In this sample, this clone turned up a few times. J is TRBJ1-2 and V is TRBV27; no reliable D call. The CDR3 spans 14 residues. The germline CDR1 and CDR2 sequences are MNHEY and SMNVEV (reference sequence). Trimming shortened V by 5 bases and J by 4 bases, and 14 bases separated the two germline ends. The CDR3 nucleotides are TGTGCCAGCAGTCCTAACCGAGGGTCCTATGGCTACACCTTC. Translation gives CASSPNRGSYGYTF.

This rearrangement joins TRBV7-9 to TRBJ1-1; D may be TRBD1 (6 bases). V was cut by 5 bases and J by 1 base, with 11 bases left in between. The CDR3 spans 14 residues. Looked up from germline, CDR1 is SEHNR and CDR2 is FQNEAQ (reference sequence). The chain's CDR3 is CASSVGTKNTEAFF. Here the CDR3 DNA reads TGTGCCAGCAGCGTCGGGACAAAGAACACTGAAGCTTTCTTT.

This clone was counted between two and nine times. The chain uses TRBV6-5 and TRBJ1-1; D is undetermined. The CDR3 spans 13 residues. The germline gives CDR1 MNHEY, CDR2 SVGAGI. The V end lost 7 bases, the J end lost 7 bases, and 16 bases lay between the germline ends. CDR3 sequence (DNA): TGTGCCAGCATCGATACTGCGGGGAGTGAAGCTTTCTTT. It translates to CASIDTAGSEAFF.

The rearrangement links TRBV28 to TRBJ1-4, with no clear D. Per the germline V gene, CDR1 is MDHEN and CDR2 is SYDVKM. The ends were cut back, 6 bases at V and 8 bases at J, with 19 bases in the middle. This CDR3 has 15 amino acids. CDR3 region: CASRSPSAGSEKLFF. In DNA form, the CDR3 reads TGTGCCAGCAGATCGCCTTCGGCCGGGAGCGAAAAACTGTTTTTT.

This sequence joins TRBV7-3 and TRBJ2-1; 7 bases are shared with TRBD2. Looked up from germline, CDR1 is SGHTA and CDR2 is FQGTGA. Trimming at V came to 5 bases and at J to 5 bases, leaving 9 bases not matched to a gene. The CDR3 runs 15 residues. The CDR3 region is CASSQGGLADNEQFF. CDR3 nucleotides: TGTGCCAGCAGCCAAGGAGGCCTAGCGGACAATGAGCAGTTCTTC.

This clone was observed a handful of times. V gene TRBV5-4 combines with J gene TRBJ1-1, with a tentative D call TRBD1 (6 bases). This CDR3 has 15 amino acids. Germline CDR1 reads SGHNT; CDR2 reads YYREEE (reference sequence). Deletions cut 0 bases from V and 3 bases from J, with 12 bases between. CDR3 coding DNA: TGTGCCAGCAGCTTGGTCAGGGGATGGGACACTGAAGCTTTCTTT. Translating gives CASSLVRGWDTEAFF.

This chain links TRBV21-1 with TRBJ2-5; the table calls TRBD2, which could not be checked here. TRBV21-1 is marked as a pseudogene. The CDR3 has 18 residues. CDR3 protein: CASSLRGMSRVRRETQYF. CDR3 nucleotides: TGTGCCAGCAGCCTCCGGGGGATGAGCAGGGTACGACGAGAGACCCAGTACTTC.

J is TRBJ1-1 and V is TRBV10-3; 7 nucleotides align to TRBD1. The germline V gene has CDR1 ENHRY and CDR2 SYGVKD. This CDR3 is built from 18 residues. Trimming cost V 0 bases and J 0 bases; bases outside gene matches: 10. CDR3 loop: CAISESLSGDRLNTEAFF. The CDR3 DNA sequence: TGTGCCATCAGTGAGTCCCTTTCTGGGGACAGATTGAACACTGAAGCTTTCTTT.